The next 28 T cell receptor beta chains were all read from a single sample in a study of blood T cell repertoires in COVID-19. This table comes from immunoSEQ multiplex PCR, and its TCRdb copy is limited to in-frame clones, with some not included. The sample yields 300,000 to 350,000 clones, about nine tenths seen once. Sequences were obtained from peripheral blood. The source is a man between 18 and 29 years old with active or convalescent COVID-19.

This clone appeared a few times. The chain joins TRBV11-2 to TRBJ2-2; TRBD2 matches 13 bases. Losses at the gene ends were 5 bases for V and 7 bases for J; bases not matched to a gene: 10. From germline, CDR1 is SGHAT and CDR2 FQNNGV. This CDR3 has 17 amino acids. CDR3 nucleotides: TGTGCCAGCAGCCCGACTAGCGGGGGGTCGATGGGCGGGGAGCTGTTTTTT. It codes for CASSPTSGGSMGGELFF. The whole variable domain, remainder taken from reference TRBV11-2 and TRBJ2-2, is EAGVAQSPRYKIIEKRQSVAFWCNPISGHATLYWYQQILGQGPKLLIQFQNNGVVDDSQLPKDRFSAERLKGVDSTLKIQPAKLEDSAVYLCASSPTSGGSMGGELFFGEGSRLTVL.

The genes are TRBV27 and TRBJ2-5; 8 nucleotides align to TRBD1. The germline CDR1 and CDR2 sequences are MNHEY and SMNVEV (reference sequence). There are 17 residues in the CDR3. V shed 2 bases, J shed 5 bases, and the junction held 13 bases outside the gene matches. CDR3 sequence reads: CASSLRSWQGAGETQYF. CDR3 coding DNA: TGTGCCAGCAGTTTAAGGTCATGGCAGGGGGCTGGGGAGACCCAGTACTTC.

The CDR3 DNA reads TGTGCCAGCAGCCCCACTAGTTACGGGTCCTACGAGCAGTACTTC. Protein product: CASSPTSYGSYEQYF. The V gene is TRBV7-2, the J gene TRBJ2-7; possibly TRBD2 for D (5 bases). V lost 5 bases, J lost 1 base, and 15 bases lay in between. This CDR3 has 15 residues. Germline CDR1 SGHTA, CDR2 FQGNSA.

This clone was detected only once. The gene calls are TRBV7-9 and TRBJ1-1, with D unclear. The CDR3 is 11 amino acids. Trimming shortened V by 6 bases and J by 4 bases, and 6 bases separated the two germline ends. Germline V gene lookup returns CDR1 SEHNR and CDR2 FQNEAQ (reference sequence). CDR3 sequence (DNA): TGTGCCAGCAGGTCTAGCACTGAAGCTTTCTTT. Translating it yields CASRSSTEAFF.

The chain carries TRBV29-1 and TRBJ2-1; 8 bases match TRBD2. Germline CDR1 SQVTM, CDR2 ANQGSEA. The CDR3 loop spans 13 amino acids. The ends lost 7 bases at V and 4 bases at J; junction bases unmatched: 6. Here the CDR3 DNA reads TGCAGCGGGAAAACTAGCGGATACAATGAGCAGTTCTTC. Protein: CSGKTSGYNEQFF.

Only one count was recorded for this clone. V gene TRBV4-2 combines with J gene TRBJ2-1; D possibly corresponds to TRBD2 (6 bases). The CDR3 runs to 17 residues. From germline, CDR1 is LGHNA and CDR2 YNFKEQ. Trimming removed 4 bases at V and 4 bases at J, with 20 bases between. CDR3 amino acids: CASSPWVSGDRYNEQFF. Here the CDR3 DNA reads TGTGCCAGCAGCCCGTGGGTGTCGGGAGATAGGTACAATGAGCAGTTCTTC.

CDR3 amino acids: CASSSNRVGNQPQHF. The CDR3 DNA sequence: TGTGCCAGCAGCTCAAACAGGGTGGGCAATCAGCCCCAGCATTTT. The chain carries TRBV27 and TRBJ1-5; maybe TRBD1 (6 bases). V was pared by 6 bases and J by 2 bases, with 14 bases between. Germline assignment: CDR1 MNHEY and CDR2 SMNVEV (reference sequence). This CDR3 region has 15 residues.

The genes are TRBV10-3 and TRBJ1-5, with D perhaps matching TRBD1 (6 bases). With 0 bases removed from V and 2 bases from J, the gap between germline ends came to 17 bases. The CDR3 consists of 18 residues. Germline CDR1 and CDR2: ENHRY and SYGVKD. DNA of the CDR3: TGTGCCATCAGTGAGTCCACAGGGCGGTTGTCCGGCAATCAGCCCCAGCATTTT. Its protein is CAISESTGRLSGNQPQHF.

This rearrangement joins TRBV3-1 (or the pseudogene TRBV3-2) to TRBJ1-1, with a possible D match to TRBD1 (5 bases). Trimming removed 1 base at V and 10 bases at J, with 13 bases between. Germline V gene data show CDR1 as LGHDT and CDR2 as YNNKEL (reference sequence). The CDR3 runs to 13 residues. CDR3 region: CASSQGMAGGAFF. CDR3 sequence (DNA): TGTGCCAGCAGCCAAGGAATGGCGGGGGGAGCTTTCTTT.

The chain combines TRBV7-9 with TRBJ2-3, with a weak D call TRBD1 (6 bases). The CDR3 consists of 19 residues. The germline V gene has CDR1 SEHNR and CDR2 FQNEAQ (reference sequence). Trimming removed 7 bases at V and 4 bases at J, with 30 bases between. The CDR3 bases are TGTGCCAGCAAAACCCTTAACCCTCGAAGGACAGAAATTCCAGATACGCAGTATTTT. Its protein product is CASKTLNPRRTEIPDTQYF.

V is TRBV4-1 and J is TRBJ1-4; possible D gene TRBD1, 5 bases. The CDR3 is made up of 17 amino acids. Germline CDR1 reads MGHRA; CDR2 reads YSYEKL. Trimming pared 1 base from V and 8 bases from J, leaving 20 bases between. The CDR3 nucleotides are TGCGCCAGCAGCCAAGGGCGGGGGATGGTAGGAAGGGAAAAACTGTTTTTT. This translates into CASSQGRGMVGREKLFF.

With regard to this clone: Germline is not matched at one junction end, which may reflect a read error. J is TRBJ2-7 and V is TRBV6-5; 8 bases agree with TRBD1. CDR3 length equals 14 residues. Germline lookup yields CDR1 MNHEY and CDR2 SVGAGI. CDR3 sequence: CASSRRQGSSEQYF. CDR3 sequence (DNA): TGTGCCAGCAGTCGGAGACAGGGGTCCTCCGAGCAGTACTTC.

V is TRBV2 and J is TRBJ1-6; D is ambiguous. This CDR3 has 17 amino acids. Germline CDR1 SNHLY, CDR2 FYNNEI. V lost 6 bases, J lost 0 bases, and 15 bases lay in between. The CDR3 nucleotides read TGTGCCAGCAGCACCGAACAGCTCAGCTCCTATAATTCACCCCTCCACTTT. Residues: CASSTEQLSSYNSPLHF.

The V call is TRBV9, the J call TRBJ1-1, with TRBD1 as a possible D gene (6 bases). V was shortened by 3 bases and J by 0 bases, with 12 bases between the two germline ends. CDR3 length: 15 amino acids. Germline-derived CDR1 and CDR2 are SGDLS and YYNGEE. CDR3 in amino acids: CASSAGGQLNTEAFF. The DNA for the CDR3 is TGTGCCAGCAGCGCGGGGGGGCAATTGAACACTGAAGCTTTCTTT. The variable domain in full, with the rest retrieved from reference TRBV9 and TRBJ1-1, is DSGVTQTPKHLITATGQRVTLRCSPRSGDLSVYWYQQSLDQGLQFLIQYYNGEERAKGNILERFSAQQFPDLHSELNLSSLELGDSALYFCASSAGGQLNTEAFFGQGTRLTVV.

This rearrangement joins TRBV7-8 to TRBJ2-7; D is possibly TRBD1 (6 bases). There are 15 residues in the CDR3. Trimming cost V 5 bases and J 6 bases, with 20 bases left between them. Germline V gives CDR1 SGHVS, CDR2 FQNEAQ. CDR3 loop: CASSPTQGIGVEQYF. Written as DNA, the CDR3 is TGTGCCAGCAGCCCGACCCAGGGGATCGGCGTCGAGCAGTACTTC.

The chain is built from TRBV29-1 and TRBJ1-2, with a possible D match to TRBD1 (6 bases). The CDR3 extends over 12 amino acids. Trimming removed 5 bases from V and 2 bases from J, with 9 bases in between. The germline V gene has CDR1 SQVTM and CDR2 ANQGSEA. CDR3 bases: TGCAGCGTTCAGGGGCGGAACTATGGCTACACCTTC. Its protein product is CSVQGRNYGYTF.

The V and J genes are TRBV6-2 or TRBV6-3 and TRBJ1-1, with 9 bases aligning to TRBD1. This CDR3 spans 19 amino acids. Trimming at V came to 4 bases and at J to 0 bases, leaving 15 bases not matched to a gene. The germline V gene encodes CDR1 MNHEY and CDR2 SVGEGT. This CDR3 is CASSWDRDRVGRMNTEAFF. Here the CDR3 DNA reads TGTGCCAGCAGTTGGGACCGGGACAGGGTAGGGAGAATGAACACTGAAGCTTTCTTT.

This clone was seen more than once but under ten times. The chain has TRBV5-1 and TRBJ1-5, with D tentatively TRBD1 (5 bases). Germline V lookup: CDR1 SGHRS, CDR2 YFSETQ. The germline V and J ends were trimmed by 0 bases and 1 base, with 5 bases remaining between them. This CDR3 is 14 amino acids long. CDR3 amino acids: CASSLGQSNQPQHF. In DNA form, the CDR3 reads TGCGCCAGCAGCTTGGGACAGAGCAATCAGCCCCAGCATTTT.

This CDR3 reads CASSRQGVSGNTIYF. As DNA, the CDR3 is TGCGCCAGCAGCAGACAGGGGGTGTCTGGAAACACCATATATTTT. The chain recombines TRBV5-1 with TRBJ1-3, with 9 nucleotides matching TRBD1. Germline loops: CDR1 SGHRS, CDR2 YFSETQ. The CDR3 loop spans 15 amino acids. Trimming removed 4 bases from V and 1 base from J; junction bases left unmatched: 3.

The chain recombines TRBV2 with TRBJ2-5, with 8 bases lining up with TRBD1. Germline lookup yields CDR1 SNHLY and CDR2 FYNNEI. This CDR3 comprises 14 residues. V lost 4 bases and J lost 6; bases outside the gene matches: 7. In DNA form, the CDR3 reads TGTGCCAGCAGTGCCGCAGGGGGCTCGAAGACCCAGTACTTC. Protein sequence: CASSAAGGSKTQYF.

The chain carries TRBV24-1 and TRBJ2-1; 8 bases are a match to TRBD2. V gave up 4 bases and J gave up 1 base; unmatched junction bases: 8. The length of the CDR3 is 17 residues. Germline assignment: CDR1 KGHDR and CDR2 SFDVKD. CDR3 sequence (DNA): TGTGCCACCAGTGAGTCTACTAGCGGCCGGTCCTACAATGAGCAGTTCTTC. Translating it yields CATSESTSGRSYNEQFF.

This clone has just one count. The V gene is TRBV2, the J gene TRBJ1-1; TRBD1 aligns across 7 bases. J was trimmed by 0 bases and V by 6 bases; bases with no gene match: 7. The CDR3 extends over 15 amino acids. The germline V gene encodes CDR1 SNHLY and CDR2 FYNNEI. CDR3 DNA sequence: TGTGCCAGCAGAAGAGAGACAGGGATGAACACTGAAGCTTTCTTT. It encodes CASRRETGMNTEAFF.

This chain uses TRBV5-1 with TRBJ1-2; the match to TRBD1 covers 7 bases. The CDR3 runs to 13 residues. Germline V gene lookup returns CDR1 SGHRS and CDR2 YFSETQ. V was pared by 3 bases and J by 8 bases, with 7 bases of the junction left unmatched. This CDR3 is CASSSEGAQGYTF. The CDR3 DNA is TGCGCCAGCAGCTCGGAGGGGGCGCAGGGCTACACCTTC.

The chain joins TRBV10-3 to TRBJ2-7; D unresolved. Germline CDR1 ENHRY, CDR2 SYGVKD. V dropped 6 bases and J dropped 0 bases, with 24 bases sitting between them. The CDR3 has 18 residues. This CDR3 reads CAISVTPGSVLSSYEQYF. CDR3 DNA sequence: TGTGCCATCAGCGTCACCCCCGGTTCCGTCCTTAGCTCCTACGAGCAGTACTTC.

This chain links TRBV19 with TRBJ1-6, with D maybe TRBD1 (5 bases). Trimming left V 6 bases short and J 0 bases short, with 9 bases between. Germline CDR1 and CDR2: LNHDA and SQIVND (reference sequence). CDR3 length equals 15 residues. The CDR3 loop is CASRDSTSYNSPLHF. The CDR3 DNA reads TGTGCCAGTAGAGACAGTACCTCCTATAATTCACCCCTCCACTTT.

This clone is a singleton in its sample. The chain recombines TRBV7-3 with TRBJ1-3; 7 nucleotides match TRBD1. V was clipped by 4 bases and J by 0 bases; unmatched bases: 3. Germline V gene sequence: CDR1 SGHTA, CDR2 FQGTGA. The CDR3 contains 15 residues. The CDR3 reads CASSSRDSSGNTIYF. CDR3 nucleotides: TGTGCCAGCAGCTCCCGGGACAGCTCTGGAAACACCATATATTTT.

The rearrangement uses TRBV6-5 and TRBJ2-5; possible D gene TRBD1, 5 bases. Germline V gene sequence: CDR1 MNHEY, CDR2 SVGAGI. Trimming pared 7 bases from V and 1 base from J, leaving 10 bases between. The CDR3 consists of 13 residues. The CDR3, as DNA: TGTGCCAGCAAACGGCAGGGCCAAGAGACCCAGTACTTC. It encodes CASKRQGQETQYF.

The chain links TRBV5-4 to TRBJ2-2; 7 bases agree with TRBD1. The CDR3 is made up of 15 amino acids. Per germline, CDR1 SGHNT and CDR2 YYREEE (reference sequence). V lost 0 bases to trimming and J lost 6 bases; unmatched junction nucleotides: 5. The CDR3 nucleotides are TGTGCCAGCAGCTTGGGTCAGGGGGATTCCGGGGAGCTGTTTTTT. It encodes CASSLGQGDSGELFF. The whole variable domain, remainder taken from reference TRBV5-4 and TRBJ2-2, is ETGVTQSPTHLIKTRGQQVTLRCSSQSGHNTVSWYQQALGQGPQFIFQYYREEENGRGNFPPRFSGLQFPNYSSELNVNALELDDSALYLCASSLGQGDSGELFFGEGSRLTVL.